A selection of T cell receptor beta chains follows, all from one sample in a study of T cells after yellow fever vaccination. TCRdb reprocessed the 5' RACE reads with MiXCR, giving one entry per CDR3 protein. The repertoire holds almost 600,000 distinct CDR3 sequences, around an eighth seen once, with about 14% in the top ten. Sequencing was performed on PBMCs, taken on the day of the yellow fever booster vaccination. These receptors were collected from a man younger than 45 who received the YFV17D yellow fever vaccine. Each CDR3 is given with its conserved first and last residue. Fields, in order: CDR3 length, D gene, J gene, V gene, clone size, CDR3 DNA, CDR3 protein. D genes are given only for firm matches. Size tells how often a clone was seen (once, few, many) or the class of an expanded clone, and some rows leave it out.

16 | TRBD2 | TRBJ2-1 | TRBV7-9 | few | TGTGCCAGCAGCTTGCAACGCGGGAGGGCAGGAAATGAGCAGTTCTTC | CASSLQRGRAGNEQFF
16 | TRBD2 | TRBJ2-4 | TRBV7-2 | few | TGTGCCAGCAGCTTCCTTGAGGTAGCGGGAGGTAACATTCAGTACTTC | CASSFLEVAGGNIQYF
12 | - | TRBJ2-7 | TRBV28 | - | TGTGCCAGCAGGTCCTCCGGGATGCGGCAGTACTTC | CASRSSGMRQYF
14 | - | TRBJ2-1 | TRBV29-1 | - | TGCAGCGGGGGAAGTAGGGGTCGCTACAATGAGCAGTTCTTC | CSGGSRGRYNEQFF
14 | - | TRBJ1-4 | TRBV12-3/TRBV12-4 | - | TGTGCCAGCAGTTTAGGGCAGTTACAAGAAAAACTGTTTTTT | CASSLGQLQEKLFF
12 | - | TRBJ2-1 | TRBV14 | - | TGTGCCAGCAGCCAAGATTGGACACAGCAGTTCTTC | CASSQDWTQQFF
13 | - | TRBJ1-5 | TRBV10-3 | - | TGTGCCATCAGTGAAGGGACCAATCAGCCCCAGCATTTT | CAISEGTNQPQHF
14 | - | TRBJ2-1 | TRBV30 | - | TGTGCCTGGAGGGGTAGCGGATCCTACAATGAGCAGTTCTTC | CAWRGSGSYNEQFF
16 | - | TRBJ2-1 | TRBV25-1 | - | TGTGCCAGCAGTGAATATCCCTCACTAGTGCACAATGAGCAGTTCTTC | CASSEYPSLVHNEQFF
13 | - | TRBJ2-7 | TRBV5-5 | once | TGTGCCAGCAGCCTCGACAGTTTTAACGAGCAGTACTTC | CASSLDSFNEQYF
16 | TRBD2 | TRBJ2-1 | TRBV6-1 | many | TGTGCCAGCAGCCTAAGGACTAGCGGGACGTACAATGAGCAGTTCTTC | CASSLRTSGTYNEQFF
16 | - | TRBJ2-6 | TRBV7-9 | few | TGTGCCAGCAGCCCAAACCGGGGTGCCGGGGCCAACGTCCTGACTTTC | CASSPNRGAGANVLTF
14 | TRBD1 | TRBJ2-1 | TRBV27 | many | TGTGCCAGCAATCCAGGGGGCAGTTACAATGAGCAGTTCTTC | CASNPGGSYNEQFF
14 | - | TRBJ1-2 | TRBV20-1 | - | TGCAGTGCCACCAAGGGGACGGCGAACTATGGCTACACCTTC | CSATKGTANYGYTF
13 | - | TRBJ2-3 | TRBV7-9 | - | TGTGCCAGCAGCTTAGTAGCGACTCACCCCCCGTATTTT | CASSLVATHPPYF
13 | - | TRBJ1-2 | TRBV25-1 | many | TGTGCCAGCAGTGGGGGGGCTAACTATGGCTACACCTTC | CASSGGANYGYTF
14 | - | TRBJ2-3 | TRBV7-2 | - | TGTGCCAGCAGCTTAGCTATGGTCACAGATACGCAGTATTTT | CASSLAMVTDTQYF
13 | - | TRBJ1-3 | TRBV10-3 | few | TGTGCCATCAGTCAAGGGTCTGACAACACCATATATTTT | CAISQGSDNTIYF
13 | - | TRBJ2-1 | TRBV7-9 | few | TGTGCCAGCAGCCTAAAGGAGGGTAATGAGCAGTTCTTC | CASSLKEGNEQFF
14 | - | TRBJ2-7 | TRBV7-2 | - | TGTGCCAGCAGCTTAGATTCCACTGTCTTCCAGAAGTACTTC | CASSLDSTVFQKYF
16 | TRBD1 | TRBJ2-7 | TRBV5-4 | - | TGTGCCAGCAGCCCAGATACCGGGACAGACCCCTACGAGCAGTACTTC | CASSPDTGTDPYEQYF
18 | - | TRBJ1-6 | TRBV6-5 | few | TGTGCCAGCAGTTACCGAACCCACCTGAGCTCCTATAATTCACCCCTCCACTTT | CASSYRTHLSSYNSPLHF
11 | - | TRBJ2-2 | TRBV5-6 | - | TGTGCCAGCAGCTTCCTCGGGGAGCTGTTTTTT | CASSFLGELFF
15 | TRBD2 | TRBJ2-3 | TRBV29-1 | - | TGCAGCGTGGCCGGGACTACCGCCACCCTGGATACGCAGTATTTT | CSVAGTTATLDTQYF
18 | TRBD2 | TRBJ2-1 | TRBV11-2 | few | TGTGCCAGCAGCGCCCGTCTTGGGCTAGCGGGAGCGGGCAATGAGCAGTTCTTC | CASSARLGLAGAGNEQFF
16 | TRBD1 | TRBJ2-1 | TRBV20-1 | - | TGCAGTGCTAGTTGGAGAGGACAGGGGGGGGTCGATGAGCAGTTCTTC | CSASWRGQGGVDEQFF
13 | - | TRBJ2-7 | TRBV19 | - | TGTGCCAGTAGCCAAGGGAAGGGGTACGAGCAGTACTTC | CASSQGKGYEQYF
15 | TRBD1 | TRBJ2-4 | TRBV27 | few | TGTGCCAGCAGTTTGACAGGGGCCCACAAAAACATTCAGTACTTC | CASSLTGAHKNIQYF
12 | - | TRBJ1-1 | TRBV28 | - | TGTGCCAGCGGTGACAGGTTCCCTGAAGCTTTCTTT | CASGDRFPEAFF
16 | TRBD2 | TRBJ2-1 | TRBV19 | few | TGTGCCAGTACAGAAGCGGGGATGGGTTCCTACAATGAGCAGTTCTTC | CASTEAGMGSYNEQFF
15 | TRBD1 | TRBJ2-7 | TRBV6-1 | - | TGTGCCAGCAGTAAAGAGAGGACAGGGGTGTACGAGCAGTACTTC | CASSKERTGVYEQYF
13 | - | TRBJ2-7 | TRBV10-3 | - | TGTGCCATCCTGGACTCTTTCGTCGACGAGCAGTACTTC | CAILDSFVDEQYF
15 | - | TRBJ1-6 | TRBV6-1 | few | TGTGCCAGCAGTGCTACGAGGGGAGGGAATTCACCCCTCCACTTT | CASSATRGGNSPLHF
16 | - | TRBJ2-1 | TRBV5-1 | - | TGCGCCAGCAGCTTGACGGGCGGGGTCTCCTACAATGAGCAGTTCTTC | CASSLTGGVSYNEQFF
13 | - | TRBJ2-2 | TRBV19 | few | TGTGCCAGTATTGAACTTAACACCGGGGAGCTGTTTTTT | CASIELNTGELFF
18 | TRBD2 | TRBJ2-1 | TRBV6-1 | - | TGTGCCAGCAGCCGTGGACTAGCGGGAGAAAAGGGGCTCAATGAGCAGTTCTTC | CASSRGLAGEKGLNEQFF
15 | - | TRBJ2-2 | TRBV6-5 | few | TGTGCCAGCAGTTATGGGGGGGCACGGACCGGGGAGCTGTTTTTT | CASSYGGARTGELFF
16 | - | TRBJ2-7 | TRBV6-2/TRBV6-3 | - | TGTGCCAGCAGTTACTCAACCAAGGAGGGCCGGTACGAGCAGTACTTC | CASSYSTKEGRYEQYF
16 | - | TRBJ2-7 | TRBV5-6 | - | TGTGCCAGCAGCTTGGGTAATCCAGGGACTTTCTACGAGCAGTACTTC | CASSLGNPGTFYEQYF
14 | - | TRBJ1-1 | TRBV6-2/TRBV6-3 | few | TGTGCCAGCAGTGTTTTACAGAGGAACACTGAAGCTTTCTTT | CASSVLQRNTEAFF
15 | - | TRBJ1-1 | TRBV9 | - | TGTGCCAGCAGCGTAGATGGACAGAGGAACACTGAAGCTTTCTTT | CASSVDGQRNTEAFF
12 | - | TRBJ2-1 | TRBV6-2/TRBV6-3 | - | TGTGCCAGCAGATCCCTAGCTCATGAGCAGTTCTTC | CASRSLAHEQFF
15 | - | TRBJ2-1 | TRBV29-1 | few | TGCAGCGAGGAGTCGGGCCTCCGCTCCTACAATGAGCAGTTCTTC | CSEESGLRSYNEQFF
14 | - | TRBJ2-3 | TRBV5-1 | few | TGCGCCAGCCAGTCCGGACAATTCACAGATACGCAGTATTTT | CASQSGQFTDTQYF
17 | TRBD2 | TRBJ2-7 | TRBV5-6 | few | TGTGCCAGCAGTTCTCGGACTAGCGGGATAACCCCCTACGAGCAGTACTTC | CASSSRTSGITPYEQYF
16 | - | TRBJ2-1 | TRBV5-4 | - | TGTGCCAGCAGCTTGGATCCCGGGCTTTTAAACAATGAGCAGTTCTTC | CASSLDPGLLNNEQFF
12 | TRBD1 | TRBJ2-5 | TRBV29-1 | few | TGCAGCGAGAGACAGGGTCAAGAGACCCAGTACTTC | CSERQGQETQYF
16 | TRBD1 | TRBJ2-7 | TRBV28 | few | TGTGCCAGCAGACCTAGGGACAGGGCCAGGGCCTACGAGCAGTACTTC | CASRPRDRARAYEQYF
14 | TRBD2 | TRBJ2-7 | TRBV3-1 | many | TGTGCCAGCAGCCCGAGCGGGAGGCGCTGGGAGCAGTACTTC | CASSPSGRRWEQYF